The 5 T cell receptor beta chains below come from one sample, sequenced in a study of blood T cell repertoires in COVID-19 (dated by TCRdb to the early 2020s). Library prep was done by the immunoSEQ multiplex PCR assay. Imported from immuneACCESS, the table was reduced by TCRdb to in-frame sequences with V and J called. These copies leave out some clones; in studies compared against another copy, an unresolved V gene accounts for under half, and the cause of the remainder is not known. The sample table lists roughly 260,000 clones, roughly nine tenths of them with a count of one. The ten largest clones add up to roughly 4% of the sample. The sample taken for sequencing was peripheral blood. The receptors come from a man aged 55 to 69 who had recovered from COVID-19.

This clone was detected only once. J is TRBJ1-2 and V is TRBV19, with 9 nucleotides matching TRBD1. J gave up 4 bases and V 4 bases, and 7 bases lay outside the gene matches. The CDR3 runs to 15 residues. Germline lookup yields CDR1 LNHDA and CDR2 SQIVND (reference sequence). The CDR3 sequence is CASSTQGAGGYGYTF. CDR3 nucleotide sequence: TGTGCCAGTAGTACACAGGGGGCTGGCGGCTATGGCTACACCTTC. Together with reference TRBV19 and TRBJ1-2, the CDR3 gives the full variable domain: DGGITQSPKYLFRKEGQNVTLSCEQNLNHDAMYWYRQDPGQGLRLIYYSQIVNDFQKGDIAEGYSVSREKKESFPLTVTSAQKNPTAFYLCASSTQGAGGYGYTFGSGTRLTVV.

The rearrangement joins TRBV7-9 to TRBJ1-6; a weak D match, TRBD1 (5 bases). CDR1 and CDR2 from the germline V gene are SEHNR and FQNEAQ (reference sequence). Trimming took 7 bases from V and 4 from J, leaving 11 bases between them. The CDR3 has 14 residues. The CDR3 loop reads CASMGPLYNSPLHF. The CDR3 DNA follows: TGTGCCAGCATGGGGCCCCTATATAATTCACCCCTCCACTTT. Supplemented by reference TRBV7-9 and TRBJ1-6, the full variable domain reads DTGVSQNPRHKITKRGQNVTFRCDPISEHNRLYWYRQTLGQGPEFLTYFQNEAQLEKSRLLSDRFSAERPKGSFSTLEIQRTEQGDSAMYLCASMGPLYNSPLHFGNGTRLTVT.

This CDR3 reads CASSSTGTGSSPLHF. CDR3 in DNA: TGTGCCAGCAGCTCTACCGGGACAGGGTCCTCACCCCTCCACTTT. This sequence joins TRBV5-5 and TRBJ1-6, with TRBD1 matching 9 bases. Germline V gives CDR1 SGHKS, CDR2 YYEKEE (reference sequence). The CDR3 covers 15 residues. The trim removed 3 bases at V and 10 bases at J, leaving 8 bases unmatched.

Details on this clone: This specimen includes other DNA sequences encoding the same CDR3. The chain uses TRBV19 and TRBJ1-1; D possibly corresponds to TRBD1 (5 bases). This CDR3 region has 12 residues. Germline CDR1 is LNHDA and CDR2 is SQIVND (reference sequence). V lost 6 bases and J lost 5, with 10 bases in between. The CDR3 here is CASRGGRTEAFF. The CDR3 DNA reads as TGTGCCAGTAGGGGGGGTCGGACTGAAGCTTTCTTT.

The genes are TRBV11-2 and TRBJ2-7, with 7 positions matching TRBD2. The CDR3 loop spans 15 amino acids. Germline CDR1 reads SGHAT; CDR2 reads FQNNGV. The ends lost 5 bases at V and 0 bases at J; junction bases unmatched: 7. The CDR3: CASSLTGGISYEQYF. The CDR3 bases are TGTGCCAGCAGCCTGACCGGGGGGATCTCCTACGAGCAGTACTTC. The full variable domain, rest sourced from reference TRBV11-2 and TRBJ2-7, is EAGVAQSPRYKIIEKRQSVAFWCNPISGHATLYWYQQILGQGPKLLIQFQNNGVVDDSQLPKDRFSAERLKGVDSTLKIQPAKLEDSAVYLCASSLTGGISYEQYFGPGTRLTVT.